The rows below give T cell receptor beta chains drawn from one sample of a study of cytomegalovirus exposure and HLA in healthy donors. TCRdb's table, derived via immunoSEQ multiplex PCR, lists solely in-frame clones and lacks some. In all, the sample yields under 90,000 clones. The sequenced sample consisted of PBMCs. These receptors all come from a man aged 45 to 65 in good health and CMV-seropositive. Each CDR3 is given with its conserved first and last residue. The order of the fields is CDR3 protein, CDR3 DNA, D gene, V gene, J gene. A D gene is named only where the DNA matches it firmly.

CASSGADYGYTF	TGTGCCAGCAGTGGAGCCGACTATGGCTACACCTTC	-	TRBV6-5	TRBJ1-2
CASSWTGRADTQYF	TGCGCCAGCAGCTGGACAGGGCGCGCAGATACGCAGTATTTT	TRBD1	TRBV5-1	TRBJ2-3
CASTEGTGYGYTF	TGTGCCAGCACCGAGGGGACAGGCTATGGCTACACCTTC	TRBD1	TRBV6-6	TRBJ1-2
CATSRGGTEGGMDGYTF	TGTGCCACCAGCAGAGGGGGGACCGAAGGGGGTATGGATGGCTACACCTTC	-	TRBV15	TRBJ1-2
CASSSPAQGNPEAFF	TGTGCCAGCAGTTCACCCGCTCAGGGAAACCCTGAAGCTTTCTTT	-	TRBV27	TRBJ1-1
CASSIQGASRNQPQHF	TGTGCCAGTAGTATTCAGGGGGCGTCTCGCAATCAGCCCCAGCATTTT	TRBD1	TRBV19	TRBJ1-5
CASSPFDITQETQYF	TGTGCCAGCAGCCCCTTCGACATCACACAAGAGACCCAGTACTTC	-	TRBV9	TRBJ2-5
CASSFTYRESYGYTF	TGTGCCAGCAGCTTTACCTACAGGGAGAGCTATGGCTACACCTTC	-	TRBV5-6	TRBJ1-2
CASSLLASGSYEQYF	TGTGCCAGCAGCTTGTTGGCTAGCGGGAGTTACGAGCAGTACTTC	TRBD2	TRBV5-4	TRBJ2-7
CASSKDRGQVAEQYF	TGTGCCAGCTCAAAGGACAGGGGGCAGGTTGCCGAGCAGTACTTC	TRBD1	TRBV18	TRBJ2-7
CASSLEPSGSYNEQFF	TGCGCCAGCAGCTTGGAACCTAGCGGGTCCTACAATGAGCAGTTCTTC	TRBD2	TRBV5-1	TRBJ2-1
CASSSWRQGVGSPLHF	TGTGCCAGCAGTTCATGGCGACAGGGGGTCGGTTCACCCCTCCACTTT	TRBD1	TRBV27	TRBJ1-6
CASSAGTSNYGYTF	TGTGCCAGCAGCGCCGGGACTTCTAACTATGGCTACACCTTC	-	TRBV9	TRBJ1-2
CASSVSRYGQPQHF	TGTGCCAGCAGCGTCTCCCGTTACGGTCAGCCCCAGCATTTT	-	TRBV7-2	TRBJ1-5
CASRETGAGGELFF	TGTGCCAGCAGGGAGACAGGGGCTGGCGGGGAGCTGTTTTTT	TRBD1	TRBV9	TRBJ2-2
CAWRAKRGGAWETQYF	TGTGCCTGGAGGGCCAAGCGGGGGGGGGCCTGGGAGACCCAGTACTTC	TRBD2	TRBV30	TRBJ2-5
CASSFAYRVNAEAFF	TGTGCCAGCAGCTTCGCCTACAGGGTGAACGCTGAAGCTTTCTTT	-	TRBV7-9	TRBJ1-1
CASSRRGRDEKLFF	TGTGCCAGCAGTCGCAGGGGGCGGGATGAAAAACTGTTTTTT	TRBD1	TRBV2	TRBJ1-4
CASSSSGDQSYEQYF	TGTGCCAGCAGTTCTTCAGGGGATCAATCCTACGAGCAGTACTTC	-	TRBV28	TRBJ2-7
CASSEGYTRSQPQHF	TGTGCCAGCAGTGAAGGGTATACGAGGAGTCAGCCCCAGCATTTT	-	TRBV2	TRBJ1-5
CASSPYRRTSAHNEQFF	TGCGCCAGCAGCCCCTACAGGAGGACTAGCGCCCACAATGAGCAGTTCTTC	TRBD2	TRBV4-1	TRBJ2-1
CAGGQRGSTIYEQYF	TGTGCCGGAGGACAGAGGGGGTCTACGATCTACGAGCAGTACTTC	-	TRBV21-1	TRBJ2-7
CASSLDSWRVRNTEAFF	TGTGCCAGCAGCTTGGATTCGTGGAGGGTTCGAAACACTGAAGCTTTCTTT	-	TRBV5-6	TRBJ1-1
CASSLGLTGFGRWATEAFF	TGTGCCAGCAGCTTGGGGCTCACAGGGTTCGGCCGGTGGGCCACTGAAGCTTTCTTT	-	TRBV5-6	TRBJ1-1
CASSWGTANTEAFF	TGCGCCAGCAGCTGGGGGACAGCGAACACTGAAGCTTTCTTT	TRBD1	TRBV5-1	TRBJ1-1
CASSQGQGFTDTQYF	TGCGCCAGCAGCCAAGGGCAGGGCTTCACAGATACGCAGTATTTT	-	TRBV4-1	TRBJ2-3
CASSVSGQGGLGDTEAFF	TGTGCCAGCAGCGTATCGGGCCAGGGAGGTCTTGGGGACACTGAAGCTTTCTTT	-	TRBV9	TRBJ1-1
CAPSLSREAGGLSDTQYF	TGCGCCCCCAGCCTTTCCCGTGAAGCGGGGGGTCTATCAGATACGCAGTATTTT	TRBD2	TRBV4-1	TRBJ2-3
CASSLVSTDTQYF	TGCGCCAGCAGCCTCGTTAGCACAGATACGCAGTATTTT	-	TRBV4-1	TRBJ2-3
CSVFSRGWNEQFF	TGCAGCGTTTTTAGCAGGGGGTGGAATGAGCAGTTCTTC	TRBD1	TRBV29-1	TRBJ2-1
CASTGTGNNSPLHF	TGTGCCAGCACTGGGACAGGGAATAATTCACCCCTCCACTTT	TRBD1	TRBV5-6	TRBJ1-6
CASSLGQGVYEKLFF	TGTGCCAGCAGCCTAGGACAGGGCGTGTATGAAAAACTGTTTTTT	TRBD1	TRBV7-9	TRBJ1-4
CASSLMTGTDTQYF	TGTGCCAGCAGCTTAATGACAGGGACAGATACGCAGTATTTT	TRBD1	TRBV7-9	TRBJ2-3
CASSWDRVSETQYF	TGTGCCAGCAGCTGGGACAGGGTATCAGAGACCCAATACTTC	TRBD1	TRBV5-6	TRBJ2-5
CASSSVSGGLRNEQFF	TGTGCCAGCAGTTCCGTATCGGGGGGGCTCCGGAATGAGCAGTTCTTC	TRBD2	TRBV6-5	TRBJ2-1
CASSQGSLSETQYF	TGTGCCAGCAGCCAGGGGTCCCTTAGCGAGACCCAGTACTTC	-	TRBV7-3	TRBJ2-5
CATSRDSGPGGGYTF	TGTGCCACCAGCAGAGATTCAGGGCCCGGTGGGGGCTACACCTTC	-	TRBV15	TRBJ1-2
CASSQQGEDGYTF	TGTGCCAGCAGCCAACAGGGTGAGGATGGCTACACCTTC	-	TRBV7-9	TRBJ1-2
CASSWGTGEGYTF	TGTGCCAGCAGCTGGGGGACAGGGGAGGGCTACACCTTC	TRBD1	TRBV5-5	TRBJ1-2